This T cell receptor beta chain was sequenced for a study of identical twins. Study-level results: For out-of-frame alpha sequences shared by twins, low generation probability was in excess.

TCRdb passed the 5' RACE reads through MiXCR, listing each CDR3 protein once. The sample holds nearly 250,000 distinct CDR3 sequences, 7% seen once. On this clonotype: Its antigen is still unknown.

The CDR3 spans 13 residues. From germline, CDR1 is SEHNR and CDR2 FQNEAQ (reference sequence). V was cut by 6 bases and J by 14 bases, with 20 bases left in between. The same specimen was also included in a second study, on yellow fever vaccine responses in identical twins.

The V and J genes are TRBV7-9 and TRBJ2-1; TRBD1 is a possible D gene (6 bases). The sequencing input was memory (CD45RO+) T cells sorted from blood. This TCR derives from a woman aged 18 to 35 in good health. CDR3 loop: CASSSALQGFEFF. DNA of the CDR3: TGTGCCAGCAGTTCCGCACTACAGGGTTTTGAGTTCTTC.